This TCR beta chain was observed in a study of lymphopenia after photon versus proton radiotherapy. Note on this clone: Its antigen is as yet unknown.

Sequencing used immunoSEQ multiplex PCR; TCRdb keeps in-frame clones, though not all of them. In the table there are some 45,000 clones, about 85% of which are singletons. Findings and limits, study-wide: Under photons, naive T cells and diversity fell while effector/memory populations rose. Survival link was tested only in deceased patients; proton benefit remains a possibility. Post-nadir TCR diversity decline inversely tracked overall survival among those who died. Post-nadir diversity loss with photons came from oligoclonal expansion, particularly CD8+ Temra cells.

Germline-derived CDR1 and CDR2 are SEHNR and FQNEAQ (reference sequence). The CDR3 covers 19 residues. V was pared by 4 bases and J by 0 bases, with 11 bases of the junction left unmatched. The sequence came from a woman between 65 and 79 years old with pancreatic cancer. The chain carries TRBV7-9 and TRBJ2-2; TRBD1 agrees at 10 bases. This specimen was peripheral blood, taken from a patient treated with proton-based radiotherapy. Here the CDR3 reads CASSSRGTGAYSNTGELFF. The CDR3 nucleotides read TGTGCCAGCAGCTCAAGGGGGACAGGGGCGTATTCGAACACCGGGGAGCTGTTTTTT.